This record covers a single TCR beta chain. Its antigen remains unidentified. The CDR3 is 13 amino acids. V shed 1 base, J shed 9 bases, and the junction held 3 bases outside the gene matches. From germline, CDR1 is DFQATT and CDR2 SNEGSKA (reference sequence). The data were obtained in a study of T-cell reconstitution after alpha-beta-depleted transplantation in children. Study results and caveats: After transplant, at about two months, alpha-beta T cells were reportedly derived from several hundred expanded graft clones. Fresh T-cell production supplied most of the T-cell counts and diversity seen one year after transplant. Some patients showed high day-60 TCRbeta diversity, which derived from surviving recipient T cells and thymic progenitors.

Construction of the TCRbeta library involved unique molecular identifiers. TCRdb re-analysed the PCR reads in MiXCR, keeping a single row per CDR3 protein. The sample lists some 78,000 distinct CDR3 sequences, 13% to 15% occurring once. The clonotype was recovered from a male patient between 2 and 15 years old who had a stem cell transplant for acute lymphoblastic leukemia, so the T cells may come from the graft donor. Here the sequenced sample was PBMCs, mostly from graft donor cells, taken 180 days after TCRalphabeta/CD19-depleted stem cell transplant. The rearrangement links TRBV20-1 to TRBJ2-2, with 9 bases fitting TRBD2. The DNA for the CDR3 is TGCAGTGCTAGAGTTAGCGGGGGTTGGGAGCTGTTTTTT. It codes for CSARVSGGWELFF.